Below, 3 T cell receptor beta chains from the same sample are listed, as sequenced in a study of blood T cell repertoires in COVID-19 (TCRdb year 2020). Library preparation used the immunoSEQ multiplex PCR assay. Sourced from immuneACCESS, this table was stored by TCRdb with only in-frame sequences that have V and J called. A share of the clones is absent; for the studies checked, an unresolved V gene accounts for under half, and the remainder has no known explanation. For this sample the table gives about 33,000 clones, of which 70% to 90% were detected only once. Around 6.5% of the sample lies in the top ten. The sample consisted of peripheral blood. The receptors derive from a human donor in a cohort sampled during active COVID-19.

This chain connects TRBV19 to TRBJ2-1, with TRBD2 as a possible D gene (6 bases). The CDR3 has 10 residues. The ends were cut back, 9 bases at V and 10 bases at J, with 10 bases in the middle. Per germline, CDR1 LNHDA and CDR2 SQIVND (reference sequence). CDR3 residues: CARAGREQFF. CDR3 coding DNA: TGTGCCAGGGCGGGGAGGGAGCAGTTCTTC.

The chain uses TRBV27 and TRBJ2-2; 7 bases align to TRBD1. Germline loops: CDR1 MNHEY, CDR2 SMNVEV (reference sequence). Trimming cost V 5 bases and J 5 bases; bases outside gene matches: 8. CDR3 length equals 15 residues. The chain's CDR3 is CASSLRTGRTGELFF. In DNA form, the CDR3 reads TGTGCCAGCAGTCTAAGGACAGGCAGGACCGGGGAGCTGTTTTTT.

This clone counts as medium-sized. At the DNA level, this CDR3 is encoded by other sequences in the same sample as well. The chain uses TRBV7-2 and TRBJ2-7; TRBD2 is a possible D gene (7 bases). CDR1 is SGHTA, CDR2 FQGNSA, per germline. CDR3 length equals 14 residues. V lost 5 bases, J lost 3 bases, and 14 bases lay in between. For the CDR3, the DNA is TGTGCCAGCAGCCTAGGGGGGGGACTCTACGAGCAGTACTTC. Protein: CASSLGGGLYEQYF.